This TCR beta chain came from a study of T cell changes during pregnancy in multiple sclerosis. This clone was detected once. Assay used: immunoSEQ multiplex PCR; TCRdb lists only in-frame clones, some missing. The sample lists 95,000 to 110,000 clones; roughly 92% were seen once. Germline assignment: CDR1 LGHNA and CDR2 YSLEER. CDR3 size: 13 residues. The V end lost 1 base, the J end lost 8 bases, and 8 bases lay between the germline ends. This rearrangement joins TRBV4-3 to TRBJ1-4; D is undetermined. The TCR sequence derives from a female donor with multiple sclerosis, enrolled in a pregnancy study. Material: peripheral blood, obtained after pregnancy. CDR3 sequence (DNA): TGCGCCAGCAGCCAAGTTCCCGGGGAAAAACTGTTTTTT. Translation: CASSQVPGEKLFF.